One and the same sample provided the 4 T cell receptor beta chains below, sequenced in a study of blood T cell repertoires in COVID-19. Sequencing was performed with immunoSEQ multiplex PCR; in TCRdb, only in-frame clones are kept and a portion is missing. The top ten hold less than 45% of the sample, which has about 30,000 clones, 90% seen once. Sequencing was performed on peripheral blood. The receptors stem from a man aged 55 to 70 with active or convalescent COVID-19.

The chain combines TRBV5-1 with TRBJ2-1, with D uncertain. There are 12 residues in the CDR3. Trimming left V 3 bases short and J 9 bases short, with 10 bases between. In germline, CDR1 is SGHRS, CDR2 YFSETQ. CDR3 loop: CASSSHSGEQFF. For the CDR3, the DNA is TGCGCCAGCAGCTCGCATTCGGGTGAGCAGTTCTTC.

The gene calls are TRBV7-8 and TRBJ2-5, with 9 bases matching TRBD2. The germline V gene encodes CDR1 SGHVS and CDR2 FQNEAQ. The CDR3 length is 17 residues. Trimming removed 1 base from V and 10 bases from J; junction bases left unmatched: 16. The CDR3 DNA sequence: TGTGCCAGCAGCTTAGTTCAGACTAGCGGCCACAGAGGAGGCCAGTACTTC. It is translated as CASSLVQTSGHRGGQYF.

This clone was detected only once. The chain carries TRBV10-3 and TRBJ2-7; 8 positions match TRBD1. Losses at the gene ends were 8 bases for V and 6 bases for J; bases not matched to a gene: 6. Looked up from germline, CDR1 is ENHRY and CDR2 is SYGVKD. The CDR3 runs to 12 residues. CDR3 amino acids: CAIGPQGAEQYF. DNA of the CDR3: TGTGCCATCGGGCCCCAGGGGGCCGAGCAGTACTTC.

The chain uses TRBV7-9 and TRBJ2-7; TRBD2 matches at 11 bases. The CDR3 totals 15 residues. V lost 4 bases, J lost 4 bases, and 6 bases stayed unmatched. Looked up from germline, CDR1 is SEHNR and CDR2 is FQNEAQ (reference sequence). CDR3 sequence (DNA): TGTGCCAGCAGCTATTCTAGCGGGGGGAGATACGAGCAGTACTTC. Translating gives CASSYSSGGRYEQYF.